Listed below are T cell receptor beta chains from one sample, sequenced in a study of shared clonotypes between healthy human individuals. Some clones are missing from TCRdb's copy, which holds only in-frame ones; the method was immunoSEQ multiplex PCR. There are around 2.1 million clones in the sample; 90% to 97% occur only once, and roughly 0.13% lies in the top ten. The sample consisted of naive CD4+ T cells sorted from blood. These receptors were collected from a man between 18 and 29 years old in good health. CDR3s include the opening cysteine and the closing phenylalanine or tryptophan. Fields, in order: CDR3 protein, CDR3 DNA, D gene, J gene, V gene. D genes are given only for firm matches.

CDR3 protein: CASSSSAAMNTEAFF
CDR3 DNA: TGTGCCAGCAGTTCGTCGGCAGCCATGAACACTGAAGCTTTCTTT
D gene: NA
J gene: TRBJ1-1
V gene: TRBV6-1

CDR3 protein: CASSLERWREQYF
CDR3 DNA: TGTGCCAGCAGCTTGGAAAGGTGGCGGGAGCAGTACTTC
D gene: NA
J gene: TRBJ2-7
V gene: TRBV5-6

CDR3 protein: CASSPPPTHGYTF
CDR3 DNA: TGTGCCAGCAGCCCACCTCCCACCCATGGCTACACCTTC
D gene: NA
J gene: TRBJ1-2
V gene: TRBV11-2

CDR3 protein: CASSDQGTSGRRWQFF
CDR3 DNA: TGCGCCAGCAGTGATCAAGGGACTAGCGGGAGGAGGTGGCAGTTCTTC
D gene: TRBD2
J gene: TRBJ2-1
V gene: TRBV10-1

CDR3 protein: CASSAGTGPYEQYF
CDR3 DNA: TGCGCCAGCAGCGCCGGGACAGGGCCCTACGAGCAGTACTTC
D gene: TRBD1
J gene: TRBJ2-7
V gene: TRBV4-3

CDR3 protein: CASSQNFNEQFF
CDR3 DNA: TGCGCCAGCAGCCAAAACTTCAATGAGCAGTTCTTC
D gene: NA
J gene: TRBJ2-1
V gene: TRBV4-1

CDR3 protein: CASSIRGSGYEQYF
CDR3 DNA: TGTGCCAGTAGTATCCGTGGGAGTGGCTACGAGCAGTACTTC
D gene: NA
J gene: TRBJ2-7
V gene: TRBV19

CDR3 protein: CAWSDLGRNTEAFF
CDR3 DNA: TGTGCCTGGAGTGACTTGGGAAGGAACACTGAAGCTTTCTTT
D gene: NA
J gene: TRBJ1-1
V gene: TRBV30

CDR3 protein: CASSIGTEINSPLHF
CDR3 DNA: TGTGCCAGTAGTATAGGGACAGAAATCAATTCACCCCTCCACTTT
D gene: NA
J gene: TRBJ1-6
V gene: TRBV19

CDR3 protein: CASSRSSQGTEAFF
CDR3 DNA: TGTGCCAGTAGTCGCAGTTCCCAGGGGACTGAAGCTTTCTTT
D gene: NA
J gene: TRBJ1-1
V gene: TRBV19

CDR3 protein: CASSPQTGVLGPSGNTIYF
CDR3 DNA: TGTGCCAGCTCACCACAGACGGGGGTACTAGGCCCTTCTGGAAACACCATATATTTT
D gene: NA
J gene: TRBJ1-3
V gene: TRBV18